The next 27 T cell receptor beta chains were all read from a single sample in a study of blood T cell repertoires in COVID-19. TCRdb's table, derived via immunoSEQ multiplex PCR, lists solely in-frame clones and lacks some. The sample contains about 51,000 clones, 80% to 95% of which appear only once. What was sequenced was peripheral blood. The receptors were sampled from a middle-aged man with acute or convalescent COVID-19.

The J gene is TRBJ2-7, the V gene TRBV29-1, with 9 positions matching TRBD1. CDR1 and CDR2 from the germline V gene are SQVTM and ANQGSEA. The ends lost 4 bases at V and 8 bases at J; junction bases unmatched: 3. This CDR3 comprises 11 residues. CDR3 amino acids: CSVGDREKQYF. The CDR3, as DNA: TGCAGCGTTGGGGACAGGGAGAAGCAGTACTTC.

The genes are TRBV6-5 and TRBJ1-2; the D gene is possibly TRBD1 (6 bases). The CDR3 runs 12 residues. V was pared by 8 bases and J by 6 bases, with 13 bases between. Germline CDR1 MNHEY, CDR2 SVGAGI. The CDR3 DNA reads as TGTGCCAGCTCAGCCGCAGGGGATGGCTACACCTTC. Translation gives CASSAAGDGYTF.

Only one count was recorded for this clone. This chain uses TRBV30 with TRBJ1-3; D is ambiguous. The V gene lost 0 bases and the J gene lost 2 bases, with 5 bases spanning the gap. Germline assignment: CDR1 GTSNPN and CDR2 SVGIG (reference sequence). This CDR3 is built from 13 residues. Here the CDR3 reads CAWSVLAGNTIYF. The DNA of the CDR3 is TGTGCCTGGAGTGTACTGGCTGGAAACACCATATATTTT.

The chain couples TRBV11-2 to TRBJ2-2; 14 nucleotides match TRBD2. V shed 2 bases and J 1 base; nucleotides not matched to a gene: 6. Germline V gene sequence: CDR1 SGHAT, CDR2 FQNNGV. The CDR3 spans 19 residues. CDR3 in DNA: TGTGCCAGCAGCTTAAGAGGGACTAGCGGGGGTATGAACACCGGGGAGCTGTTTTTT. Translation: CASSLRGTSGGMNTGELFF.

The chain uses TRBV2 and TRBJ1-1; D unresolved. Trimming removed 5 bases at V and 3 bases at J, with 10 bases between. Germline V gene sequence: CDR1 SNHLY, CDR2 FYNNEI. CDR3 length: 13 amino acids. The CDR3 nucleotides are TGTGCCAGCAGTATGCGCCAGGACACTGAAGCTTTCTTT. It is translated as CASSMRQDTEAFF.

The chain combines TRBV5-1 with TRBJ1-1; possible D gene TRBD1, 5 bases. Trimming cost V 6 bases and J 0 bases, with 12 bases left between them. CDR1 is SGHRS, CDR2 YFSETQ, per germline. The CDR3 is 14 residues long. This CDR3 reads CASTLGGVNTEAFF. CDR3 DNA sequence: TGCGCCAGCACCCTCGGGGGGGTGAACACTGAAGCTTTCTTT.

The chain couples TRBV15 to TRBJ2-1; 10 bases are shared with TRBD2. Germline CDR1 and CDR2: LNHNV and YYDKDF (reference sequence). After removal of 6 bases from V and 4 bases from J, the junction contained 3 bases not matched to a gene. This CDR3 contains 14 residues. The CDR3 DNA sequence: TGTGCCACCAGATCAGCGGGGGGGTACAATGAGCAGTTCTTC. The encoded protein is CATRSAGGYNEQFF. The full variable domain, in which reference TRBV15 and TRBJ2-1 provide the parts outside the CDR3, is DAMVIQNPRYQVTQFGKPVTLSCSQTLNHNVMYWYQQKSSQAPKLLFHYYDKDFNNEADTPDNFQSRRPNTSFCFLDIRSPGLGDTAMYLCATRSAGGYNEQFFGPGTRLTVL.

This clone was observed a single time. V is TRBV28 and J is TRBJ2-3; the D gene is possibly TRBD2 (7 bases). The CDR3 is 13 residues long. V gave up 5 bases and J gave up 6 bases, with 12 bases separating them. Germline V gene data show CDR1 as MDHEN and CDR2 as SYDVKM. CDR3 sequence reads: CASSRGGIDTQYF. As DNA, the CDR3 is TGTGCCAGCAGTAGGGGGGGCATCGATACGCAGTATTTT.

The rearrangement links TRBV5-1 to TRBJ2-3, with 7 nucleotides matching TRBD2. V dropped 0 bases and J dropped 0; count of bases not matched to a gene: 7. Germline CDR1 and CDR2: SGHRS and YFSETQ. This CDR3 spans 17 amino acids. The CDR3 DNA reads TGCGCCAGCAGCTTGGACGGCCGCGGGGGAAGCACAGATACGCAGTATTTT. Protein: CASSLDGRGGSTDTQYF.

V is TRBV21-1 and J is TRBJ1-5; the D call in the table, TRBD1, was not verified against the DNA. TRBV21-1 has pseudogene status. The CDR3 totals 19 residues. CDR3 nucleotides: TGTGCCAGCAGCAAACCGCAACCGGGACAAATACATAGCAATCAGCCCCAGCATTTT. Translating gives CASSKPQPGQIHSNQPQHF.

The chain links TRBV24-1 to TRBJ2-6; weak D call: TRBD1 (5 bases). The CDR3 covers 15 residues. Germline CDR1 reads KGHDR; CDR2 reads SFDVKD. The V gene lost 3 bases and the J gene lost 2 bases, with 7 bases spanning the gap. CDR3 in DNA: TGTGCCACCAGTGATCTCAGGGCTGGGGCCAACGTCCTGACTTTC. Encoded protein: CATSDLRAGANVLTF.

The chain is built from TRBV11-2 and TRBJ2-7, with 9 bases aligning to TRBD1. CDR3 size: 16 residues. With V trimmed by 4 bases and J by 0 bases, 7 bases remained unmatched. The V gene's germline CDR1 is SGHAT and CDR2 FQNNGV. CDR3 sequence (DNA): TGTGCCAGCAGCTCGTCGTACAGGGGGCTCTCCTACGAGCAGTACTTC. As protein: CASSSSYRGLSYEQYF.

The rearrangement joins TRBV6-1 to TRBJ1-2; possibly TRBD1 for D (6 bases). V gave up 2 bases and J gave up 0 bases, with 19 bases separating them. Germline CDR1 MNHNS, CDR2 SASEGT. The CDR3 runs to 18 residues. The CDR3 sequence: CASSEPWGQGKANYGYTF. CDR3 sequence (DNA): TGTGCCAGCAGTGAACCCTGGGGACAAGGGAAAGCTAACTATGGCTACACCTTC.

This rearrangement joins TRBV7-2 to TRBJ2-1; TRBD1 matches 10 bases. Trimming took 3 bases from V and 6 from J; bases not matched to a gene: 2. The CDR3 extends over 14 amino acids. CDR1 and CDR2 from the germline V gene are SGHTA and FQGNSA. The CDR3 protein is CASSFWTGGNEQFF. The CDR3 DNA is TGTGCCAGCAGCTTTTGGACAGGGGGCAATGAGCAGTTCTTC.

This clone has only one observation. J is TRBJ1-2 and V is TRBV19, with D possibly matching TRBD1 (5 bases). Between the trimmed V and J ends, which lost 7 bases and 4 bases, there was a span of 19 bases. The CDR3 is 15 amino acids. Germline CDR1 reads LNHDA; CDR2 reads SQIVND (reference sequence). The CDR3 DNA follows: TGTGCCAGTACCCTACGGCCGACAGTTTCCTATGGCTACACCTTC. This encodes CASTLRPTVSYGYTF.

The chain couples TRBV3-1 (or the pseudogene TRBV3-2) to TRBJ2-1, with D perhaps TRBD2 (6 bases). Germline V CDR1 and CDR2: LGHDT, YNNKEL (reference sequence). The CDR3 extends over 14 amino acids. Deletions cut 6 bases from V and 6 bases from J, with 15 bases between. The CDR3 protein is CASRRKGTSNEQFF. CDR3 nucleotide sequence: TGTGCCAGCAGGAGGAAGGGGACTTCCAATGAGCAGTTCTTC.

The J gene is TRBJ2-3, the V gene TRBV5-4; 14 bases fit TRBD2. V shed 4 bases and J 1 base; nucleotides not matched to a gene: 5. Germline V gene lookup returns CDR1 SGHNT and CDR2 YYREEE (reference sequence). The CDR3 is made up of 17 amino acids. CDR3 bases: TGTGCCAGCAGCCGGGCGGGACTAGCGGGGGGCACAGATACGCAGTATTTT. Amino acid sequence: CASSRAGLAGGTDTQYF.

This chain links TRBV5-5 with TRBJ2-3; TRBD1 agrees at 7 bases. Germline V gives CDR1 SGHKS, CDR2 YYEKEE (reference sequence). The CDR3 extends over 17 amino acids. The V gene end was trimmed by 4 bases and the J gene end by 1 base; junction bases not matched to a gene: 12. CDR3 amino acids: CASSQQTGNTGTDTQYF. CDR3 sequence (DNA): TGTGCCAGCAGCCAACAGACAGGGAATACGGGCACAGATACGCAGTATTTT.

The CDR3 DNA is TGTGCCTGGAGTGTACTGGCGGGGGGACCCTACGAGCAGTACTTC. This translates into CAWSVLAGGPYEQYF. The rearrangement links TRBV30 to TRBJ2-7; 8 bases agree with TRBD2. Trimming removed 0 bases from V and 2 bases from J; junction bases left unmatched: 6. This CDR3 has 15 amino acids. Per germline, CDR1 GTSNPN and CDR2 SVGIG (reference sequence).

The V call is TRBV29-1, the J call TRBJ2-5, with 11 bases that match TRBD2. Germline V gene lookup returns CDR1 SQVTM and CDR2 ANQGSEA. This CDR3 is built from 14 residues. The V segment lost 7 bases and the J segment 9 bases; nucleotides outside the gene matches: 13. The CDR3 protein is CSGKSTSGGSAQYF. The CDR3, as DNA: TGCAGCGGGAAAAGTACTAGCGGGGGATCGGCCCAGTACTTC.

The chain carries TRBV10-1 and TRBJ2-1; 7 bases agree with TRBD1. CDR3 length: 16 residues. Germline values: CDR1 WNHNN, CDR2 SYGVQD (reference sequence). V trimming: 10 bases; J trimming: 3 bases; junction bases outside the gene matches: 15. CDR3 nucleotide sequence: TGCGCCAACCCGTCCCGGGACAGAAATAACTACAATGAGCAGTTCTTC. Translated, it gives CANPSRDRNNYNEQFF.

This clone appeared a single time. This chain's CDR3 is CASSSGPAGETQYF. CDR3 coding DNA: TGTGCCAGCAGCTCCGGACCCGCGGGGGAGACCCAGTACTTC. The chain joins TRBV7-9 to TRBJ2-5; maybe TRBD2 (6 bases). V shed 4 bases and J shed 5 bases, with 14 bases lying between them. The CDR3 consists of 14 residues. Germline values: CDR1 SEHNR, CDR2 FQNEAQ (reference sequence). The full variable domain, rest sourced from reference TRBV7-9 and TRBJ2-5, is DTGVSQNPRHKITKRGQNVTFRCDPISEHNRLYWYRQTLGQGPEFLTYFQNEAQLEKSRLLSDRFSAERPKGSFSTLEIQRTEQGDSAMYLCASSSGPAGETQYFGPGTRLLVL.

The CDR3 reads CASSLSTGANVLTF. Here the CDR3 DNA reads TGCGCCAGCAGCCTAAGTACTGGGGCCAACGTCCTGACTTTC. This rearrangement joins TRBV5-1 to TRBJ2-6; D call uncertain. Germline V gives CDR1 SGHRS, CDR2 YFSETQ. The CDR3 consists of 14 residues. V was clipped by 4 bases and J by 2 bases, with 7 bases between them.

The genes are TRBV27 and TRBJ2-5, with 7 positions matching TRBD1. The germline CDR1 and CDR2 sequences are MNHEY and SMNVEV (reference sequence). The CDR3 extends over 17 amino acids. V gave up 4 bases and J gave up 5 bases; unmatched junction bases: 16. CDR3 sequence reads: CASSSPGQGEFSETQYF. Here the CDR3 DNA reads TGTGCCAGCAGTTCCCCGGGGCAGGGGGAGTTCTCGGAGACCCAGTACTTC.

The chain employs TRBV6-1 and TRBJ1-5; D may be TRBD1 (5 bases). Deletions cut 0 bases from V and 0 bases from J, with 6 bases between. CDR3 length: 15 amino acids. CDR1 is MNHNS and CDR2 is SASEGT in the germline V gene. CDR3 amino acids: CASSEAGVSNQPQHF. DNA of the CDR3: TGTGCCAGCAGTGAAGCAGGGGTTAGCAATCAGCCCCAGCATTTT.

The V call is TRBV7-2, the J call TRBJ2-1, with 9 bases matching TRBD2. Germline trimming cut 1 base from V and 0 bases from J; bases unmatched to any gene: 4. Germline values: CDR1 SGHTA, CDR2 FQGNSA. CDR3 length: 17 residues. The CDR3 region is CASSLDGSGSSYNEQFF. For the CDR3, the DNA is TGTGCCAGCAGCTTAGATGGTAGCGGGAGCTCCTACAATGAGCAGTTCTTC.

J is TRBJ1-5 and V is TRBV19; TRBD1 agrees at 7 bases. Per germline, CDR1 LNHDA and CDR2 SQIVND (reference sequence). This CDR3 is 15 amino acids long. J gave up 4 bases and V 1 base, and 4 bases lay outside the gene matches. The CDR3 is CASSIGRGQNQPQHF. CDR3 in DNA: TGTGCCAGTAGTATAGGCCGGGGACAGAATCAGCCCCAGCATTTT.